This T cell receptor (beta chain) was captured in a study of T cell responses to AZD1222 COVID-19 vaccine. Study-level findings and limits: Nearly half of unique spike-specific TCRs reportedly avoided B.1.351 and B.1.1.7 mutated regions. The peak T cell response came first, and repertoires were sampled only after it. When two AZD1222 doses had been given, Spike-specific TCR breadth and depth rose. CD4 TCRs covered the whole spike, strongest at regions 160-218 and 743-854.

Generated by immunoSEQ multiplex PCR, the TCRdb table keeps only in-frame clones and is missing some. The table includes 130,000 to 150,000 clones, about 91% detected once. As for this clone: Its specificity is not known.

Unmatched junction bases numbered 8, after V lost 5 bases and J lost 5 bases. The CDR3 loop spans 14 amino acids. CDR1 is SGHTA, CDR2 FQGNSA, per germline. This material consisted of peripheral blood, taken on day 0 of MenACWY control vaccination. This receptor was identified in an adult in good health. V usage is TRBV7-2 and J usage is TRBJ1-2; 7 nucleotides align to TRBD1. The CDR3 here is CASSPRTGEYGYTF. DNA of the CDR3: TGTGCCAGCAGCCCCCGGACAGGCGAGTATGGCTACACCTTC.